This TCR beta chain appears in the sequencing data of a study of technical replicates of blood from a handful of donors (dated by TCRdb to the late 2010s). The method behind the library was the immunoSEQ multiplex PCR assay. As stored in TCRdb, this immuneACCESS dataset retains in-frame rearrangements with V and J assigned. A fraction of the clones does not appear; measured against another copy, unresolved V genes explain less than half of the discrepancy, and the remainder lacks a known reason. Counted in this sample were around 95,000 clones; roughly 94% of them appeared once. The ten top clones hold roughly 0.26% of the sample. In the case of this clone: Its antigen target is currently unknown. The sample holds no much larger clone one base away, and base qualities are not on file.

The receptor comes from a human donor in good health. Sample: T cells isolated from PBMCs.

The bases read TGTGCCAGCCCCCCTGACAGCTCCTACGAGCAGTACTTC. Its translation is CASPPDSSYEQYF. The chain is encoded by TRBV6-1 joined to TRBJ2-7; a tentative D match to TRBD1 spans 5 bases. V and J lose 8 bases and 0 bases, and a span of 11 bases separates them. Including cysteine and phenylalanine, the CDR3 has 13 amino acids. Only the CDR3 DNA is retained, 39 bases long and in frame from the first base. CDR1 and CDR2 were assigned from the germline V gene as MNHNS and SASEGT.